This TCR beta chain came from a study of T-cell memory formation after mild COVID-19. The germline V gene encodes CDR1 ENHRY and CDR2 SYGVKD. The V gene lost 6 bases and the J gene lost 5 bases, with 14 bases spanning the gap. The CDR3 consists of 14 residues. TCRdb passed the 5' RACE reads through MiXCR, listing each CDR3 protein once. The sample has more than 250,000 distinct CDR3 sequences, 15% to 20% seen once. The TCR sequence derives from a man aged 18 to 35 who had mild COVID-19 (a few samples of this study predate the infection). Cell type and time point are not known. This chain uses TRBV10-3 with TRBJ2-1; D unresolved. Sequenced sample: PBMCs or a T cell subset sorted from them (not recorded which). The CDR3 reads CAISGATDDNEQFF. The CDR3 DNA sequence: TGTGCCATCAGCGGAGCCACGGACGACAATGAGCAGTTCTTC.